This TCR beta chain emerged from a study of T cells after yellow fever vaccination. TCRdb itself ran the 5' RACE reads through MiXCR, one entry per CDR3 protein. The table lists 450,000 to 650,000 distinct CDR3 sequences, around a fifth of them singletons. Per the germline V gene, CDR1 is MNHNS and CDR2 is SASEGT. V shed 3 bases and J 0 bases; nucleotides not matched to a gene: 5. The CDR3 has 16 residues. Sequenced material: PBMCs, taken roughly 23 days after the first yellow fever vaccination. The chain links TRBV6-1 to TRBJ2-7; 10 bases agree with TRBD2. This sequence was found in a man between 18 and 35 years old who received the YFV17D yellow fever vaccine. CDR3 in amino acids: CASSELAGAPSYEQYF. The CDR3 bases are TGTGCCAGCAGTGAGCTAGCGGGGGCCCCCTCCTACGAGCAGTACTTC.